Here is one TCR beta chain with its context. Antigen unknown. TCRdb's copy holds only in-frame clones and misses some; the assay was immunoSEQ multiplex PCR. The sample lists 10,000 or so clones, around four fifths occurring once. The data derive from a study of PD-1 blockade in classical Hodgkin lymphoma. Notes on the study in general: TCR diversity in CD4+, not CD8+, cells rose significantly by C4D1. The origin of the repertoire differences remains undefined, with disease activity or prior therapy as possible causes. Those patients who began receiving nivolumab less than 1 year after ASCT had lower diversity, and they were excluded.

As to time point: cycle 4 day 1 (C4D1), after 6 weeks of nivolumab. Each patient's relapse followed autologous stem cell transplantation, and brentuximab vedotin exposure varied. Magnetic negative selection was used to purify CD4+ T cells from thawed PBMCs. Best response was recorded as complete response, partial response or progressive disease. The sample in question was CD4+ T cells from blood, obtained before the fourth cycle of nivolumab. This clonotype was obtained from a human donor with classical Hodgkin lymphoma.

The CDR3 reads CASSQEPAAGGQPQHF. The DNA for the CDR3 is TGCGCCAGCAGCCAGGAACCGGCGGCAGGCGGGCAGCCCCAGCATTTT. This chain links TRBV4-1 with TRBJ1-5; D is undetermined. This CDR3 is 16 amino acids long. Germline CDR1 and CDR2: MGHRA and YSYEKL. V was cut by 3 bases and J by 7 bases, with 19 bases left in between.